This T cell receptor (beta chain) was identified in a study of naive and memory T cell subsets. Overall study findings and caveats: A few larger clonotypes appeared in naive repertoires, especially CD8, possibly memory cells re-expressing CD45RA. Between naive and memory subsets, TCR abundance power law exponents differed.

This clonotype turned up a few times. Its cognate antigen is unknown. Trimming stripped 2 bases from V and 10 bases from J, with 17 bases between. The CDR3 has 14 amino acids. Germline loops: CDR1 LGHDT, CDR2 YNNKEL (reference sequence). Two oligonucleotides, mixed equimolar, formed the beta constant-region primer covering TRBC1 and TRBC2. Ligated cDNA was amplified by four rounds of PCR with nested alpha and beta constant-region primers and SP2. Ligation attached a single-stranded oligonucleotide with a 12-nucleotide UMI and the SP2 primer to the cDNA 3' end. TCRdb independently ran MiXCR on the UMI-ligation and nested PCR reads; one entry per CDR3 protein. The sample carries approximately 140,000 distinct CDR3 sequences, approximately 22% recorded once.

This clonotype originated in a human donor in good health. This chain uses TRBV3-1 with TRBJ1-1; D gene ambiguous. Sequences were obtained from naive CD4+ T cells from blood. The CDR3 coding sequence is TGTGCCAGCAGCCAATCGGGCAAACGAGGACGAGCTTTCTTT. It yields the protein CASSQSGKRGRAFF.